This entry concerns a single T cell receptor (beta chain). Antigen unknown. The data stem from a study of T cells in Graves' hyperthyroidism and ophthalmopathy. Germline V lookup: CDR1 SGHRS, CDR2 YFSETQ. This CDR3 is built from 17 residues. V was pared by 4 bases and J by 8 bases, with 24 bases between. Authors of the study amplified TCR beta CDR3 regions from RNA transcripts. Carried out on the TCR CDR3, a first-round RT-PCR used the HTBI primer set. Via MiXCR, TCRdb re-called the multiplex PCR reads, giving one row per CDR3 protein. The sample includes hundreds of thousands of distinct CDR3 sequences, more than 12% of them seen just once. Study-wide results and limits: Ophthalmopathy, which appeared later, was predicted by the model a median roughly 6.6 months before onset.

V gene TRBV5-1 combines with J gene TRBJ2-2, with D possibly matching TRBD2 (6 bases). This receptor was identified in a woman in her fifties or sixties with Graves' ophthalmopathy. The sequenced sample consisted of blood. This chain's CDR3 is CASSIPGLPTLPGELFF. CDR3 DNA: TGCGCCAGCAGCATCCCGGGACTTCCTACCCTTCCGGGGGAGCTGTTTTTT. Using reference TRBV5-1 and TRBJ2-2 for the parts outside the CDR3, the full variable domain is KAGVTQTPRYLIKTRGQQVTLSCSPISGHRSVSWYQQTPGQGLQFLFEYFSETQRNKGNFPGRFSGRQFSNSRSEMNVSTLELGDSALYLCASSIPGLPTLPGELFFGEGSRLTVL.